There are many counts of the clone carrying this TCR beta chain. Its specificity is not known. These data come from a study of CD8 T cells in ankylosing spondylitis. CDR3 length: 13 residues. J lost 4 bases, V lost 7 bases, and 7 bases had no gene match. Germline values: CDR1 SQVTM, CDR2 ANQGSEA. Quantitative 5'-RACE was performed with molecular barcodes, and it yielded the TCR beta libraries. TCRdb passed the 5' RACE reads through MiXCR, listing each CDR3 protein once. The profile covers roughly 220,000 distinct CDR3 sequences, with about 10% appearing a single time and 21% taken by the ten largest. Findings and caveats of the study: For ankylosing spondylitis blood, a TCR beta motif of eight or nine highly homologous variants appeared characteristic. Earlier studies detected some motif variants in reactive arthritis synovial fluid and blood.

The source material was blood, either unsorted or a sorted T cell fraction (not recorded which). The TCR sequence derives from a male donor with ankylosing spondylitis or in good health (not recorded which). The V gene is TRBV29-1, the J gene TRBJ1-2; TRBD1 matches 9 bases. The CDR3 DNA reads TGCAGCGATACGGGACAGGGAGGCTATGGCTACACCTTC. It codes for CSDTGQGGYGYTF. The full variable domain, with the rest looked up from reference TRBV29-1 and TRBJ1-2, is SAVISQKPSRDICQRGTSLTIQCQVDSQVTMMFWYRQQPGQSLTLIATANQGSEATYESGFVIDKFPISRPNLTFSTLTVSNMSPEDSSIYLCSDTGQGGYGYTFGSGTRLTVV.